The 21 T cell receptor beta chains listed next were all sequenced from one sample in a study of control samples from healthy donors and cancer patients. The assay was immunoSEQ multiplex PCR, and TCRdb's table has in-frame clones only and misses some. The repertoire holds about 55,000 clones, with 95% to 97% as singletons. The source material was blood. The receptors here all came from a woman in her twenties or thirties in good health.

This chain uses TRBV13 with TRBJ2-7, with TRBD2 identical over 7 bases. Trimming took 0 bases from V and 5 from J; bases not matched to a gene: 7. CDR1 and CDR2 (germline): PRHDT, FYEKMQ (reference sequence). The CDR3 is 15 amino acids. Here the CDR3 reads CASSLGGGSPHEQYF. CDR3 bases: TGTGCCAGCAGCTTAGGGGGCGGGAGTCCCCACGAGCAGTACTTC.

The chain employs TRBV19 and TRBJ1-5; 8 bases are shared with TRBD1. Germline loops: CDR1 LNHDA, CDR2 SQIVND (reference sequence). The CDR3 is 14 residues long. After removal of 10 bases from V and 0 bases from J, the junction contained 5 bases not matched to a gene. CDR3 region: CAMGTGYSNQPQHF. DNA of the CDR3: TGTGCCATGGGGACAGGCTATAGCAATCAGCCCCAGCATTTT.

This sequence joins TRBV2 and TRBJ1-1; no clear D. The CDR3 length is 12 residues. The germline CDR1 and CDR2 sequences are SNHLY and FYNNEI. Trimming removed 2 bases from V and 3 bases from J, with 4 bases in between. For the CDR3, the DNA is TGTGCCAGCAGTGAAAGGGACACTGAAGCTTTCTTT. Translating gives CASSERDTEAFF.

Here the CDR3 DNA reads TGTGCCACCAGTGCCGGGGCCGGGGGAATAAGCTCCTACAATGAGCAGTTCTTC. This sequence encodes CATSAGAGGISSYNEQFF. The V call is TRBV24-1, the J call TRBJ2-1; D possibly corresponds to TRBD2 (6 bases). Germline CDR1 reads KGHDR; CDR2 reads SFDVKD. There are 18 residues in the CDR3. Trimming pared 5 bases from V and 0 bases from J, leaving 19 bases between.

In its sample, this clone was seen once. V gene TRBV6-5 combines with J gene TRBJ1-1; D is undetermined. The germline CDR1 and CDR2 sequences are MNHEY and SVGAGI. V lost 7 bases, J lost 0 bases, and 12 bases lay in between. This CDR3 is 14 amino acids long. The CDR3 DNA follows: TGTGCCAGCATTTCCGGCCGGATGAACACTGAAGCTTTCTTT. Residues: CASISGRMNTEAFF.

The CDR3 loop is CASSQEQGGYGYTF. DNA for the CDR3: TGCGCCAGCAGCCAAGAACAGGGAGGATATGGCTACACCTTC. The chain links TRBV4-1 to TRBJ1-2; D is possibly TRBD1 (6 bases). Germline V gene data show CDR1 as MGHRA and CDR2 as YSYEKL. This CDR3 spans 14 amino acids. Trimming shortened V by 0 bases and J by 5 bases, and 10 bases separated the two germline ends.

The chain uses TRBV3-1 (or the pseudogene TRBV3-2) and TRBJ2-1; no clear D gene. CDR3 size: 15 residues. In germline, CDR1 is LGHDT, CDR2 YNNKEL (reference sequence). Trimming removed 4 bases from V and 6 bases from J, with 16 bases in between. CDR3 loop: CASSREYQRGNEQFF. The CDR3 DNA reads as TGTGCCAGCAGCCGGGAATACCAGCGCGGCAATGAGCAGTTCTTC.

The chain recombines TRBV6-4 with TRBJ2-1, with 13 bases identical to TRBD2. This CDR3 spans 16 amino acids. Trimming removed 4 bases from V and 5 bases from J; junction bases left unmatched: 5. CDR1 MRHNA and CDR2 SNTAGT come from the germline V gene. CDR3 nucleotides: TGTGCCAGCAGTGGCCAGGGACTAGCGGGGCACAATGAGCAGTTCTTC. Translated, it gives CASSGQGLAGHNEQFF.

The V gene is TRBV19, the J gene TRBJ1-3, with 8 bases lining up with TRBD1. The V and J ends lost 7 bases and 3 bases, in that order; junction bases with no gene match: 17. Germline V lookup: CDR1 LNHDA, CDR2 SQIVND (reference sequence). The CDR3 has 18 amino acids. CDR3 sequence reads: CASTPLGTGLRNGNTIYF. The CDR3 bases are TGTGCCAGTACCCCATTGGGGACAGGTTTGCGGAATGGAAACACCATATATTTT.

The genes are TRBV18 and TRBJ1-5; no firm D call. The CDR3 is 13 residues long. Germline V gene data show CDR1 as KGHSH and CDR2 as LQKENI. Trimming removed 3 bases from V and 4 bases from J, with 7 bases in between. For the CDR3, the DNA is TGTGCCAGCTCACCGTCTGGTAATCAGCCCCAGCATTTT. As protein: CASSPSGNQPQHF.

This clone was found a few times. The chain joins TRBV7-2 to TRBJ2-3, with 14 bases that match TRBD2. The CDR3 runs 16 residues. CDR1 and CDR2 from the germline V gene are SGHTA and FQGNSA. Unmatched junction bases numbered 6, after V lost 6 bases and J lost 4 bases. CDR3 in DNA: TGTGCCAGCAGGACTAGCGGGAGGGGGGGTGCAGATACGCAGTATTTT. It is translated as CASRTSGRGGADTQYF.

This clone was detected only once. The J gene is TRBJ2-3, the V gene TRBV6-5; TRBD2 matches at 12 bases. Looked up from germline, CDR1 is MNHEY and CDR2 is SVGAGI. J gave up 4 bases and V 6 bases, and 2 bases lay outside the gene matches. The CDR3 is 14 residues long. The CDR3 DNA sequence: TGTGCCAGCAGGACTAGCGGGAGTGCAGATACGCAGTATTTT. It encodes CASRTSGSADTQYF.

V gene TRBV9 combines with J gene TRBJ2-2; a possible D gene is TRBD1 (6 bases). The V gene lost 3 bases and the J gene lost 7 bases, with 13 bases spanning the gap. Per the germline V gene, CDR1 is SGDLS and CDR2 is YYNGEE. The CDR3 loop spans 14 amino acids. CDR3 amino acids: CASSATGSIGELFF. For the CDR3, the DNA is TGTGCCAGCAGCGCAACAGGGTCTATCGGGGAGCTGTTTTTT.

V and J are TRBV7-8 and TRBJ1-5; 7 nucleotides match TRBD1. CDR1 and CDR2 (germline): SGHVS, FQNEAQ. Trimming at V came to 3 bases and at J to 8 bases, leaving 16 bases not matched to a gene. There are 17 residues in the CDR3. The CDR3 reads CASSLGQRNNNDKPQHF. DNA for the CDR3: TGTGCCAGCAGCTTGGGACAGAGAAATAATAATGATAAGCCCCAGCATTTT.

This clone came up once. This rearrangement joins TRBV28 to TRBJ1-6, with D possibly being TRBD1 (5 bases). Trimming shortened V by 1 base and J by 2 bases, and 9 bases separated the two germline ends. The germline V gene encodes CDR1 MDHEN and CDR2 SYDVKM. The CDR3 is made up of 16 amino acids. The DNA of the CDR3 is TGTGCCAGCAGTTTATCCGCAGGGACCTATAATTCACCCCTCCACTTT. This translates into CASSLSAGTYNSPLHF.

The count of this clone is one. The rearrangement joins TRBV19 to TRBJ2-2; 9 bases line up with TRBD1. The CDR3 is 14 residues long. Unmatched junction bases numbered 2, after V lost 3 bases and J lost 6 bases. Germline CDR1 and CDR2: LNHDA and SQIVND (reference sequence). The DNA of the CDR3 is TGTGCCAGTAGTATGCGACAGGGGGCCGGGGAGCTGTTTTTT. It is translated as CASSMRQGAGELFF.

V gene TRBV19 combines with J gene TRBJ2-5, with unresolved D. Deletions cut 7 bases from V and 2 bases from J, with 8 bases between. The germline V gene encodes CDR1 LNHDA and CDR2 SQIVND (reference sequence). The CDR3 spans 12 residues. CDR3 nucleotide sequence: TGTGCCAGTAAGATCAGGCAAGAGACCCAGTACTTC. Amino acid sequence: CASKIRQETQYF.

The V and J genes are TRBV7-8 and TRBJ1-5, with D unclear. The V end was cut by 0 bases, the J end by 3 bases, with 6 bases between. Looked up from germline, CDR1 is SGHVS and CDR2 is FQNEAQ. The CDR3 sequence is 14 residues long. The CDR3 sequence: CASSLAGPNQPQHF. The DNA for the CDR3 is TGTGCCAGCAGCTTAGCAGGCCCCAATCAGCCCCAGCATTTT.

This chain links TRBV14 with TRBJ2-6; no firm D call. Trimming removed 0 bases at V and 0 bases at J, with 9 bases between. From germline, CDR1 is SGHDN and CDR2 FVKESK. The CDR3 has 17 amino acids. The CDR3 here is CASSQEIGLSGANVLTF. The CDR3 DNA is TGTGCCAGCAGCCAAGAGATAGGGCTCTCTGGGGCCAACGTCCTGACTTTC. The variable domain in full, with the rest retrieved from reference TRBV14 and TRBJ2-6, is EAGVTQFPSHSVIEKGQTVTLRCDPISGHDNLYWYRRVMGKEIKFLLHFVKESKQDESGMPNNRFLAERTGGTYSTLKVQPAELEDSGVYFCASSQEIGLSGANVLTFGAGSRLTVL.

The chain links TRBV7-3 to TRBJ2-1; no clear D. Trimming shortened V by 5 bases and J by 5 bases, and 16 bases separated the two germline ends. The CDR3 has 15 residues. Germline V lookup: CDR1 SGHTA, CDR2 FQGTGA. For the CDR3, the DNA is TGTGCCAGCAGCCCGAACACCAACCCGAACAATGAGCAGTTCTTC. It codes for CASSPNTNPNNEQFF.

The CDR3 protein is CASSLDLYEQYF. The CDR3 DNA sequence: TGTGCCAGCAGCCTCGACCTCTACGAGCAGTACTTC. The rearrangement joins TRBV6-2 or TRBV6-3 to TRBJ2-7; D is ambiguous. CDR3 size: 12 residues. V was pared by 6 bases and J by 3 bases, with 9 bases between. The germline CDR1 and CDR2 sequences are MNHEY and SVGEGT.